The 14 T cell receptor beta chains listed next were all sequenced from one sample in a study of cytomegalovirus exposure and HLA in healthy donors. In the PCR, 60 Vbeta and 13 Jbeta primers were used. Libraries were prepared by immunoSEQ multiplex PCR; TCRdb keeps only in-frame clonotypes and omits some of them. The data show approximately 53,000 clones, with less than 85% seen just once and 7.5% to 8.5% held by the top ten. The source material was PBMCs. Receptors were obtained from a young man in good health and CMV-seropositive.

This chain connects TRBV28 to TRBJ1-5; 8 nucleotides match TRBD1. Germline values: CDR1 MDHEN, CDR2 SYDVKM. This CDR3 has 15 amino acids. V trimming: 2 bases; J trimming: 9 bases; junction bases outside the gene matches: 9. CDR3 bases: TGTGCCAGCAGTTTAGGGACCAGGGGGCATCGGCCCCAGCATTTT. Protein sequence: CASSLGTRGHRPQHF.

V and J are TRBV5-5 and TRBJ1-1, with TRBD1 identical over 8 bases. This CDR3 has 15 amino acids. The V and J ends lost 0 bases and 3 bases, in that order; junction bases with no gene match: 4. Germline CDR1 and CDR2: SGHKS and YYEKEE (reference sequence). CDR3 bases: TGTGCCAGCAGCTTGGTCTCAGGGGGCTACACTGAAGCTTTCTTT. Residues: CASSLVSGGYTEAFF.

The DNA of the CDR3 is TGCGCCAGCAGTCAATCGGGGAATCAGGGTTTCTACGAGCAGTACTTC. Protein sequence: CASSQSGNQGFYEQYF. The rearrangement links TRBV23-1 to TRBJ2-7; D is possibly TRBD1 (5 bases). TRBV23-1 is labeled an ORF, and its function is uncertain. Trimming cost V 0 bases and J 3 bases, with 15 bases left between them. This CDR3 region has 16 residues.

The V gene is TRBV2, the J gene TRBJ1-6, with D perhaps TRBD1 (6 bases). V lost 2 bases and J lost 9, with 11 bases in between. The CDR3 spans 14 residues. The germline V gene has CDR1 SNHLY and CDR2 FYNNEI. The CDR3 DNA is TGTGCCAGCAGTGAAAGAAGGGGGACTTCACCCCTCCACTTT. Amino acids: CASSERRGTSPLHF.

The V gene is TRBV19, the J gene TRBJ1-1; D is unresolved. The length of the CDR3 is 14 residues. Trimming cost V 4 bases and J 0 bases, with 9 bases left between them. The germline gives CDR1 LNHDA, CDR2 SQIVND (reference sequence). The CDR3 loop reads CASSSHGLNTEAFF. The CDR3 DNA reads as TGTGCCAGTAGTAGCCACGGTTTGAACACTGAAGCTTTCTTT.

The chain employs TRBV19 and TRBJ1-2; the D is unclear. The germline V gene has CDR1 LNHDA and CDR2 SQIVND (reference sequence). V lost 0 bases, J lost 8 bases, and 10 bases lay in between. The CDR3 extends over 13 amino acids. The CDR3 here is CASSIDAVEGYTF. The CDR3 region has the DNA TGTGCCAGTAGTATAGATGCTGTAGAGGGCTACACCTTC.

V usage is TRBV2 and J usage is TRBJ2-1, with D perhaps TRBD2 (6 bases). This CDR3 has 15 amino acids. V was shortened by 2 bases and J by 1 base, with 9 bases between the two germline ends. CDR1 SNHLY and CDR2 FYNNEI come from the germline V gene. Here the CDR3 DNA reads TGTGCCAGCAGTGAATTCGGGGGATCCTACAATGAGCAGTTCTTC. Protein sequence: CASSEFGGSYNEQFF.

The gene calls are TRBV9 and TRBJ2-1, with D tentatively TRBD2 (7 bases). CDR3 length equals 15 residues. Trimming pared 0 bases from V and 6 bases from J, leaving 13 bases between. Germline CDR1 SGDLS, CDR2 YYNGEE. The CDR3 reads CASSVVGGAGNEQFF. CDR3 nucleotide sequence: TGTGCCAGCAGCGTAGTAGGGGGGGCGGGCAATGAGCAGTTCTTC.

This clone has just one count. The rearrangement joins TRBV4-1 to TRBJ2-7, with 7 bases aligning to TRBD1. CDR3 size: 16 residues. CDR1 MGHRA and CDR2 YSYEKL come from the germline V gene. V lost 0 bases and J lost 2; bases outside the gene matches: 7. The DNA for the CDR3 is TGCGCCAGCAGCCAAGACCCCGGGACAGCGCCCTACGAGCAGTACTTC. Protein: CASSQDPGTAPYEQYF.

The chain is built from TRBV20-1 and TRBJ2-2; D might be TRBD2 (6 bases). Trimming pared 7 bases from V and 6 bases from J, leaving 9 bases between. CDR3 length: 11 amino acids. The germline gives CDR1 DFQATT, CDR2 SNEGSKA (reference sequence). CDR3 sequence reads: CSVGTAGELFF. Written as DNA, the CDR3 is TGCAGTGTCGGGACTGCCGGGGAGCTGTTTTTT.

The rearrangement joins TRBV9 to TRBJ2-7, with D perhaps matching TRBD1 (7 bases). The CDR3 has 14 residues. V dropped 4 bases and J dropped 6 bases, with 17 bases sitting between them. Germline V gene data show CDR1 as SGDLS and CDR2 as YYNGEE. CDR3 residues: CASSKGPGGSEQYF. Written as DNA, the CDR3 is TGTGCCAGCAGCAAAGGTCCAGGGGGGAGCGAGCAGTACTTC.

The chain is built from TRBV7-8 and TRBJ1-3; 7 nucleotides agree with TRBD1. The V gene's germline CDR1 is SGHVS and CDR2 FQNEAQ. The CDR3 loop spans 15 amino acids. After removal of 5 bases from V and 3 bases from J, the junction contained 7 bases not matched to a gene. DNA of the CDR3: TGTGCCAGCAGCGGAGGGGGCAGCAATGGAAACACCATATATTTT. It yields the protein CASSGGGSNGNTIYF.

The genes are TRBV7-6 and TRBJ2-3, with TRBD2 matching 7 bases. Germline CDR1 reads SGHVS; CDR2 reads FNYEAQ. Trimming removed 0 bases from V and 2 bases from J; junction bases left unmatched: 5. This CDR3 contains 16 residues. The CDR3 spells CASSLAKGTNTDTQYF. CDR3 coding DNA: TGTGCCAGCAGCTTAGCGAAGGGGACTAACACAGATACGCAGTATTTT. The whole variable domain, remainder taken from reference TRBV7-6 and TRBJ2-3, is GAGVSQSPRYKVTKRGQDVALRCDPISGHVSLYWYRQALGQGPEFLTYFNYEAQQDKSGLPNDRFSAERPEGSISTLTIQRTEQRDSAMYRCASSLAKGTNTDTQYFGPGTRLTVL.

The gene calls are TRBV6-5 and TRBJ2-1, with D possibly matching TRBD2 (6 bases). The length of the CDR3 is 14 residues. V lost 11 bases to trimming and J lost 3 bases, with 17 bases between them. Germline-derived CDR1 and CDR2 are MNHEY and SVGAGI. The CDR3 DNA reads TGTGCCGTCCAGAGGGGCGGGATCTACAATGAGCAGTTCTTC. Translated: CAVQRGGIYNEQFF.